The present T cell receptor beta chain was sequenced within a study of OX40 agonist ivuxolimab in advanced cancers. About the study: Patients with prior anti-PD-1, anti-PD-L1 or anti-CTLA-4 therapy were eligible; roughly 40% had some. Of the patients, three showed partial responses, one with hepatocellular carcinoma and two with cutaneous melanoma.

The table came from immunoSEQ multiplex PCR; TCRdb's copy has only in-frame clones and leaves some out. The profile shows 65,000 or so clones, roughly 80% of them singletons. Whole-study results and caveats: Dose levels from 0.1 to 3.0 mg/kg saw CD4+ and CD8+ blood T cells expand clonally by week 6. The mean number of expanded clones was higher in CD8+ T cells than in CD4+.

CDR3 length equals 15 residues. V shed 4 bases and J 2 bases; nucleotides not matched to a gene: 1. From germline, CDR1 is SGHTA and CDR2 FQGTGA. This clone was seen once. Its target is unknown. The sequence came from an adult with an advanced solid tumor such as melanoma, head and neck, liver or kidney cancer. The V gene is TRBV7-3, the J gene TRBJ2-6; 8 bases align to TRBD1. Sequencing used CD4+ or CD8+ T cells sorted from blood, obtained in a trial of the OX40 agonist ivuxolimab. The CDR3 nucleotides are TGTGCCAGCAGCTCGGACAGGGCTGGGGCCAACGTCCTGACTTTC. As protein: CASSSDRAGANVLTF.